These 28 T cell receptor beta chains originate from one sample sequenced in a study of T cell changes during pregnancy in multiple sclerosis. Here immunoSEQ multiplex PCR was the method, and the copy in TCRdb shows in-frame clones only, minus some. The data show more than 80,000 clones, about 95% seen once. Sequenced material: peripheral blood, taken in the second trimester of pregnancy. These receptor sequences come from a female donor with multiple sclerosis, enrolled in a pregnancy study.

The chain links TRBV7-9 to TRBJ1-2, with 7 bases matching TRBD1. The CDR3 contains 14 residues. V lost 5 bases, J lost 3 bases, and 6 bases stayed unmatched. Germline CDR1 and CDR2: SEHNR and FQNEAQ (reference sequence). The CDR3 sequence is CASSRQGRDYGYTF. CDR3 nucleotides: TGTGCCAGCAGCCGACAGGGTAGAGACTATGGCTACACCTTC.

This clone was recorded only once. The chain is built from TRBV14 and TRBJ2-1, with 13 bases that match TRBD2. Germline trimming cut 6 bases from V and 5 bases from J; bases unmatched to any gene: 13. The germline gives CDR1 SGHDN, CDR2 FVKESK. The length of the CDR3 is 18 residues. This chain's CDR3 is CASSLGLAGVVLDNEQFF. CDR3 bases: TGTGCCAGCAGTCTAGGACTAGCGGGAGTGGTCTTGGACAATGAGCAGTTCTTC.

The chain uses TRBV15 and TRBJ2-3, with 8 nucleotides matching TRBD1. CDR1 LNHNV and CDR2 YYDKDF come from the germline V gene (reference sequence). The CDR3 has 16 amino acids. The junction had 5 bases not matched to a gene; V was cut back by 3 bases and J by 0 bases. CDR3 region: CATSRGDRGSTDTQYF. CDR3 coding DNA: TGTGCCACCAGCAGGGGAGACAGGGGAAGCACAGATACGCAGTATTTT.

V and J are TRBV6-5 and TRBJ2-1, with 10 nucleotides matching TRBD2. The trim removed 10 bases at V and 8 bases at J, leaving 11 bases unmatched. The CDR3 runs to 14 residues. CDR1 and CDR2 (germline): MNHEY, SVGAGI. The CDR3 loop reads CAISRSGRVHEQFF. DNA for the CDR3: TGTGCCATCTCGCGAAGCGGGAGGGTACATGAGCAGTTCTTC.

The J gene is TRBJ2-1, the V gene TRBV13, with no clear D. This CDR3 comprises 14 residues. From germline, CDR1 is PRHDT and CDR2 FYEKMQ (reference sequence). Trimming took off 0 bases at V and 12 bases at J, with 15 bases between the two ends. DNA for the CDR3: TGTGCCAGCAGCTTAGGCCTAACCGCCCTGTGGCAGTTCTTC. The encoded protein is CASSLGLTALWQFF.

The chain carries TRBV30 and TRBJ1-4, with D maybe TRBD1 (5 bases). Deletions cut 0 bases from V and 7 bases from J, with 15 bases between. In germline, CDR1 is GTSNPN, CDR2 SVGIG (reference sequence). CDR3 length: 15 residues. The CDR3 spells CAWSVLGGLGEKLFF. CDR3 bases: TGTGCCTGGAGTGTACTGGGGGGTTTAGGTGAAAAACTGTTTTTT.

V is TRBV25-1 and J is TRBJ1-4, with a tentative D call TRBD1 (5 bases). The germline V gene encodes CDR1 MGHDK and CDR2 SYGVNS. Trimming pared 5 bases from V and 7 bases from J, leaving 11 bases between. The CDR3 covers 13 residues. The CDR3 loop reads CASSLGAAEKLFF. As DNA, the CDR3 is TGTGCCAGCAGTTTAGGGGCAGCTGAAAAACTGTTTTTT.

This chain joins TRBV5-5 and TRBJ2-1, with 8 bases aligning to TRBD2. Germline-derived CDR1 and CDR2 are SGHKS and YYEKEE (reference sequence). V gave up 1 base and J gave up 7 bases; unmatched junction bases: 13. The length of the CDR3 is 17 residues. Written as DNA, the CDR3 is TGTGCCAGCAGCTTGTCCCTCGGGACTAGGGTCACGAATGAGCAGTTCTTC. The encoded protein is CASSLSLGTRVTNEQFF.

V gene TRBV7-9 combines with J gene TRBJ2-2, with 9 bases identical to TRBD1. The CDR3 sequence is 14 residues long. The ends lost 4 bases at V and 7 bases at J; junction bases unmatched: 4. Germline loops: CDR1 SEHNR, CDR2 FQNEAQ (reference sequence). CDR3 sequence reads: CASSSGQGLGELFF. CDR3 bases: TGTGCCAGCAGCTCGGGACAGGGCCTCGGGGAGCTGTTTTTT.

DNA of the CDR3: TGTGCCAGCACCCCTGCGGCGGGAGCCTACAATGAGCAGTTCTTC. As protein: CASTPAAGAYNEQFF. The J gene is TRBJ2-1, the V gene TRBV4-2, with 7 positions matching TRBD2. With 7 bases clipped from V and 2 bases from J, the junction kept 8 bases outside the gene matches. This CDR3 has 15 residues. CDR1 is LGHNA, CDR2 YNFKEQ, per germline.

The genes are TRBV4-1 and TRBJ2-2; 8 bases align to TRBD2. Germline V gives CDR1 MGHRA, CDR2 YSYEKL. The CDR3 spans 15 residues. V lost 1 base, J lost 7 bases, and 5 bases stayed unmatched. The CDR3, as DNA: TGCGCCAGCAGCCAAGGTATTAGCGGGATCGGGGAGCTGTTTTTT. Translating gives CASSQGISGIGELFF.

V usage is TRBV7-9 and J usage is TRBJ2-3, with a weak D call TRBD2 (6 bases). V lost 8 bases and J lost 1, with 13 bases in between. This CDR3 has 14 residues. Germline V gives CDR1 SEHNR, CDR2 FQNEAQ (reference sequence). This CDR3 reads CASSLTGGTDTQYF. CDR3 sequence (DNA): TGTGCCAGCTCATTGACGGGAGGCACAGATACGCAGTATTTT.

The chain employs TRBV15 and TRBJ2-5; 9 nucleotides line up with TRBD2. Germline V gene lookup returns CDR1 LNHNV and CDR2 YYDKDF (reference sequence). The length of the CDR3 is 15 residues. Losses at the gene ends were 8 bases for V and 5 bases for J; bases not matched to a gene: 12. The CDR3 sequence: CATAEIAGVHETQYF. The DNA for the CDR3 is TGTGCCACCGCGGAGATAGCGGGAGTCCATGAGACCCAGTACTTC.

J is TRBJ1-1 and V is TRBV11-2; TRBD1 agrees at 7 bases. Losses at the gene ends were 8 bases for V and 4 bases for J; bases not matched to a gene: 10. The germline gives CDR1 SGHAT, CDR2 FQNNGV. There are 14 residues in the CDR3. The CDR3 DNA reads as TGTGCCAGCCTCAACAGGGGAGTGGGCACTGAAGCTTTCTTT. This codes for CASLNRGVGTEAFF.

The chain has TRBV29-1 and TRBJ2-7; the D is unclear. Trimming shortened V by 1 base and J by 0 bases, and 7 bases separated the two germline ends. This CDR3 comprises 13 residues. CDR1 is SQVTM and CDR2 is ANQGSEA in the germline V gene. The CDR3 loop is CSVEGQDSYEQYF. The DNA for the CDR3 is TGCAGCGTTGAAGGCCAGGACTCCTACGAGCAGTACTTC.

This chain links TRBV11-2 with TRBJ2-4, with no clear D. This CDR3 is built from 13 residues. CDR1 and CDR2 (germline): SGHAT, FQNNGV. V was pared by 8 bases and J by 7 bases, with 15 bases between. The CDR3 nucleotides read TGTGCCAGCTCCTCTTTGACAAGCAACATTCAGTACTTC. Amino acids: CASSSLTSNIQYF.

V gene TRBV9 combines with J gene TRBJ2-2; 7 nucleotides match TRBD1. V shed 4 bases, J shed 3 bases, and the junction held 15 bases outside the gene matches. There are 18 residues in the CDR3. Germline CDR1 is SGDLS and CDR2 is YYNGEE. The CDR3, as DNA: TGTGCCAGCAGCTCCAAAAGGGGGCAGGGGCCCTACACCGGGGAGCTGTTTTTT. Translated, it gives CASSSKRGQGPYTGELFF. Full variable domain (outside the CDR3, taken from reference TRBV9 and TRBJ2-2): DSGVTQTPKHLITATGQRVTLRCSPRSGDLSVYWYQQSLDQGLQFLIQYYNGEERAKGNILERFSAQQFPDLHSELNLSSLELGDSALYFCASSSKRGQGPYTGELFFGEGSRLTVL.

The J gene is TRBJ2-7, the V gene TRBV5-1, with D possibly being TRBD2 (6 bases). Germline lookup yields CDR1 SGHRS and CDR2 YFSETQ. CDR3 length equals 15 residues. The V end lost 0 bases, the J end lost 2 bases, and 12 bases lay between the germline ends. The DNA for the CDR3 is TGCGCCAGCAGCTTGGGGCGGGAAAGAGCCTACGAGCAGTACTTC. Protein sequence: CASSLGRERAYEQYF.

The chain links TRBV30 to TRBJ1-3, with D perhaps TRBD1 (5 bases). Germline CDR1 reads GTSNPN; CDR2 reads SVGIG (reference sequence). The V and J ends lost 4 bases and 2 bases respectively, with 12 bases between them. The CDR3 loop spans 14 amino acids. CDR3 residues: CAWTSAGTGNTIYF. The CDR3 DNA is TGTGCCTGGACAAGTGCAGGGACTGGAAACACCATATATTTT.

The chain employs TRBV11-2 and TRBJ1-5, with 10 bases lining up with TRBD1. V trimming: 4 bases; J trimming: 5 bases; junction bases outside the gene matches: 5. The CDR3 has 15 amino acids. Germline V lookup: CDR1 SGHAT, CDR2 FQNNGV. The CDR3, as DNA: TGTGCCAGCAGCTGGACAGGGGGTCTCGATCAGCCCCAGCATTTT. This sequence encodes CASSWTGGLDQPQHF.

This clone was picked up one time. The chain carries TRBV19 and TRBJ2-2; 15 bases map to TRBD2. Germline V gives CDR1 LNHDA, CDR2 SQIVND (reference sequence). The CDR3 is 18 amino acids. The J segment lost 6 bases and the V segment lost 1 base, leaving 6 bases of the junction unmatched. The CDR3 DNA reads as TGTGCCAGTAGTATAGGTGGACTAGCGGGAGGGCCATCCGGGGAGCTGTTTTTT. It is translated as CASSIGGLAGGPSGELFF. Supplemented by reference TRBV19 and TRBJ2-2, the full variable domain reads DGGITQSPKYLFRKEGQNVTLSCEQNLNHDAMYWYRQDPGQGLRLIYYSQIVNDFQKGDIAEGYSVSREKKESFPLTVTSAQKNPTAFYLCASSIGGLAGGPSGELFFGEGSRLTVL.

The chain couples TRBV30 to TRBJ1-2, with 7 bases that match TRBD1. V shed 1 base and J 4 bases; nucleotides not matched to a gene: 6. The CDR3 length is 14 residues. Germline-derived CDR1 and CDR2 are GTSNPN and SVGIG (reference sequence). In DNA form, the CDR3 reads TGTGCCTGGAGTGGTACAGGGGTAGGCTATGGCTACACCTTC. Translation: CAWSGTGVGYGYTF.

This clone was recorded only once. This chain connects TRBV11-1 to TRBJ2-1; 10 nucleotides align to TRBD2. CDR3 length: 16 residues. Germline V gives CDR1 SGHAT, CDR2 FQDESV (reference sequence). V was pared by 5 bases and J by 11 bases, with 15 bases of the junction left unmatched. The CDR3 here is CASSPPGGTSVRKQFF. For the CDR3, the DNA is TGTGCCAGCAGCCCCCCGGGGGGGACTAGCGTCCGGAAGCAGTTCTTC.

The J gene is TRBJ2-1, the V gene TRBV5-1; 7 bases are shared with TRBD1. Per germline, CDR1 SGHRS and CDR2 YFSETQ. This CDR3 is built from 20 residues. V shed 4 bases and J 6 bases; nucleotides not matched to a gene: 25. This CDR3 reads CASSHAPSPGPEQGLNEQFF. CDR3 nucleotide sequence: TGCGCCAGCAGCCACGCTCCATCTCCCGGACCGGAACAGGGGCTCAATGAGCAGTTCTTC.

The V gene is TRBV19, the J gene TRBJ2-1; 8 bases agree with TRBD2. The ends lost 5 bases at V and 1 base at J; junction bases unmatched: 4. CDR3 length: 15 residues. CDR1 is LNHDA and CDR2 is SQIVND in the germline V gene (reference sequence). The CDR3: CASSPGLGSYNEQFF. The CDR3 coding sequence is TGTGCCAGTAGTCCGGGACTAGGGTCCTACAATGAGCAGTTCTTC.

This chain joins TRBV19 and TRBJ1-5, with TRBD1 as a possible D gene (5 bases). Germline V gene lookup returns CDR1 LNHDA and CDR2 SQIVND (reference sequence). The CDR3 contains 15 residues. Deletions cut 5 bases from V and 7 bases from J, with 18 bases between. The CDR3 nucleotides read TGTGCCAGTAGTTCCGGGACTTTTTTATCACAGCCCCAGCATTTT. Protein sequence: CASSSGTFLSQPQHF.

The chain joins TRBV19 to TRBJ2-3, with D possibly being TRBD1 (5 bases). Trimming shortened V by 6 bases and J by 5 bases, and 15 bases separated the two germline ends. The CDR3 spans 14 residues. Germline-derived CDR1 and CDR2 are LNHDA and SQIVND (reference sequence). CDR3 sequence (DNA): TGTGCCAGTAGCCCGCCATGGCAGGGAGATACGCAGTATTTT. Translation: CASSPPWQGDTQYF.

This sequence joins TRBV14 and TRBJ2-1, with 14 nucleotides matching TRBD2. Trimming cost V 5 bases and J 8 bases; bases outside gene matches: 5. Per germline, CDR1 SGHDN and CDR2 FVKESK. The CDR3 is 15 amino acids. CDR3 sequence reads: CASSSTSGRVDEQFF. CDR3 DNA: TGTGCCAGCAGCTCGACTAGCGGGAGGGTAGATGAGCAGTTCTTC.